These T cell receptor beta chains were read from a single sample in a study of T cell changes during pregnancy in multiple sclerosis. Data came from immunoSEQ multiplex PCR; TCRdb stores just in-frame clones and leaves some out. The data contain tens of thousands of clones, approximately 93% of them singletons. Specimen: peripheral blood, collected in the second trimester of pregnancy. These receptors all come from a female donor with multiple sclerosis, enrolled in a pregnancy study. Each CDR3 is given with its conserved first and last residue. A D gene is named only where the DNA matches it firmly. Expanded clones are given a class, and other clones once, few, many or no size at all.

TRBV10-3,TRBD1,TRBJ1-2,.,13,TGTGCCATCAGGGGGGACAGTCTCTATGGCTACACCTTC,CAIRGDSLYGYTF
TRBV5-1,.,TRBJ2-3,once,13,TGCGCCAGCAGCTTGGGGGCCCAAGGTACGCAGTATTTT,CASSLGAQGTQYF
TRBV6-5,TRBD1,TRBJ2-4,.,13,TGTGCCAGCACTCGACAGGGCCAAAACATTCAGTACTTC,CASTRQGQNIQYF
TRBV15,TRBD1,TRBJ1-2,.,17,TGTGCCACCAGCAGACCGAACCCCAAAGGACAGGTGGTTGGCTACACCTTC,CATSRPNPKGQVVGYTF
TRBV4-1,.,TRBJ2-3,.,15,TGCGCCAGCAGCCAAGCAAGGAGGCCAGGAGATACGCAGTATTTT,CASSQARRPGDTQYF
TRBV2,.,TRBJ2-1,.,17,TGTGCCAGCAGTGAAGTGGGCAAACCAAGCTCCTACAATGAGCAGTTCTTC,CASSEVGKPSSYNEQFF
TRBV5-6,TRBD1,TRBJ1-2,.,16,TGTGCCAGCAGCTTGACCCCGGACAGGGGGAACTATGGCTACACCTTC,CASSLTPDRGNYGYTF
TRBV2,.,TRBJ1-6,few,13,TGTGCCAGCACCCGGGGTTATAATTCACCCCTCCACTTT,CASTRGYNSPLHF
TRBV29-1,TRBD1,TRBJ1-4,.,13,TGCAGCGTGGCCGGGACAGGGGATGAAAAACTGTTTTTT,CSVAGTGDEKLFF
TRBV2,.,TRBJ1-5,.,16,TGTGCCAGCAGTGAGGATGACAGATTCGGCAATCAGCCCCAGCATTTT,CASSEDDRFGNQPQHF
TRBV5-1,TRBD1,TRBJ1-6,.,14,TGCGCCAGCAGCTCAGGACAGGGGAATTCACCCCTCCACTTT,CASSSGQGNSPLHF
TRBV27,TRBD2,TRBJ2-5,.,15,TGTGCCAGCAGTGGAACGGGCGGGGGGCAAGAGACCCAGTACTTC,CASSGTGGGQETQYF
TRBV11-2,.,TRBJ1-1,.,14,TGTGCCAGCAGCTTAGATACAGAGAACACTGAAGCTTTCTTT,CASSLDTENTEAFF
TRBV9,.,TRBJ2-5,.,15,TGTGCCAGCAGCGTAGGAGAGCTAGGTATGCGGACCCAGTACTTC,CASSVGELGMRTQYF
TRBV7-2,.,TRBJ2-1,.,15,TGTGCCAGCAGCCAAAGGGGCCAGTCTAACAATGAGCAGTTCTTC,CASSQRGQSNNEQFF
TRBV2,.,TRBJ1-2,.,18,TGTGCCAGCAGTGAGGTCGGTCAGGGTGGTGGAACTGGTTATGGCTACACCTTC,CASSEVGQGGGTGYGYTF
TRBV5-6,.,TRBJ1-5,.,12,TGTGCCAGCAGCTTTAGTAATCAGCCCCAGCATTTT,CASSFSNQPQHF
TRBV15,TRBD2,TRBJ2-4,.,20,TGTGCCACCAGCAGACTGGGACTAGCGGGGGGATCCTTAGCCAAAAACATTCAGTACTTC,CATSRLGLAGGSLAKNIQYF
TRBV5-1,.,TRBJ2-5,.,11,TGCGCCAGCAGCACTGGAGAGACCCAGTACTTC,CASSTGETQYF
TRBV9,TRBD2,TRBJ2-5,once,15,TGTGCCAGCAGCGATAGCGGGGGGGCCCGGGAGACCCAGTACTTC,CASSDSGGARETQYF
TRBV5-1,TRBD1,TRBJ1-2,.,15,TGCGCCAGCAGCTACCCGGGACAGGGAAGCTATGGCTACACCTTC,CASSYPGQGSYGYTF
TRBV5-6,.,TRBJ1-1,.,13,TGTGCCAGCAGCTGGGAGCGGCATACTGAAGCTTTCTTT,CASSWERHTEAFF
TRBV4-1,TRBD2,TRBJ2-7,.,17,TGCGCCAGCAGCCAAGAGTCCGGGACTAGCGGGAGGTACGAGCAGTACTTC,CASSQESGTSGRYEQYF
TRBV5-5,TRBD1,TRBJ1-3,.,14,TGTGCCAGTTACGACAGGGGAGCTGGAAACACCATATATTTT,CASYDRGAGNTIYF
TRBV5-1,.,TRBJ2-7,once,12,TGCGCCAGCAGCAACGAGGGCTACGAGCAGTACTTC,CASSNEGYEQYF
TRBV7-3,TRBD1,TRBJ2-7,.,15,TGTGCCAGCAGTTGGGGGACAGGGGAAGGCTACGAGCAGTACTTC,CASSWGTGEGYEQYF
TRBV19,.,TRBJ2-3,.,15,TGTGCCAGTAGTCCATCAGGGGAAACGACAGATACGCAGTATTTT,CASSPSGETTDTQYF
TRBV30,.,TRBJ2-7,.,11,TGTGCCTGGCGGGTGGCGACCGGGTGGGACTTC,CAWRVATGWDF
TRBV7-9,.,TRBJ1-1,.,13,TGTGCCAGCAGCTTTACAACCACCACTGAAGCTTTCTTT,CASSFTTTTEAFF
TRBV5-1,TRBD1,TRBJ1-5,.,15,TGCGCCAGCAGCGAGACAGGGGGTGGGAATCAGCCCCAGCATTTT,CASSETGGGNQPQHF
TRBV5-6,TRBD1,TRBJ2-2,once,17,TGTGCCAGCAGCCCCAGGGGGCAGGGGTGGAACACCGGGGAGCTGTTTTTT,CASSPRGQGWNTGELFF
TRBV13,.,TRBJ2-5,.,13,TGTGCCAGCACGAACGGGGAGGAAGAGACCCAGTACTTC,CASTNGEEETQYF
TRBV19,.,TRBJ1-1,.,15,TGTGCCAGTAGTATAGGTTCGGGGATGAACACTGAAGCTTTCTTT,CASSIGSGMNTEAFF
TRBV2,TRBD1,TRBJ2-6,.,17,TGTGCCAGCACCGTAGGGGACAGGGGCTCTGGGGCCAACGTCCTGACTTTC,CASTVGDRGSGANVLTF
TRBV6-5,.,TRBJ1-2,.,13,TGTGCCAGCAGTTACTCGGCGGCGTATGGCTACACCTTC,CASSYSAAYGYTF
TRBV6-5,.,TRBJ1-1,once,14,TGTGCCAGCAGATCCGGACAGCCGGCTTCTGAAGCTTTCTTT,CASRSGQPASEAFF
TRBV4-2,TRBD2,TRBJ2-1,.,15,TGTGCCAGCAGCCAAGATGGCGGGGGGGTAAATGAGCAGTTCTTC,CASSQDGGGVNEQFF
TRBV5-1,.,TRBJ2-1,.,11,TGCGCCAGCAGCTTGGCGAATGAGCAGTTCTTC,CASSLANEQFF
TRBV5-1,.,TRBJ2-3,.,16,TGCGCCAGCAGCTTGGCCCTGGGGGGACGCACAGATACGCAGTATTTT,CASSLALGGRTDTQYF
TRBV7-3,TRBD2,TRBJ2-2,.,15,TGTGCCAGCAGCGCTAGCGGACCCAACACCGGGGAGCTGTTTTTT,CASSASGPNTGELFF
TRBV9,TRBD1,TRBJ1-1,few,15,TGTGCCAGCAGCTCACCGACAGGGGTGGCCACTGAAGCTTTCTTT,CASSSPTGVATEAFF
TRBV7-2,.,TRBJ2-4,.,15,TGTGCCAGCAGGCATAGCGGACTAGCCAAAAACATTCAGTACTTC,CASRHSGLAKNIQYF
TRBV9,.,TRBJ2-3,.,13,TGTGCCAGCAGCGCCCCTTTGGGCGATACGCAGTATTTT,CASSAPLGDTQYF
TRBV5-6,TRBD1,TRBJ2-4,.,16,TGTGCCAGCAGCATATCAGGGACAGCGGCCAAAAACATTCAGTACTTC,CASSISGTAAKNIQYF
TRBV28,TRBD1,TRBJ2-7,few,17,TGTGCCAGCAGTACCATTCTAACCGGGACAGGGGGCTACGAGCAGTACTTC,CASSTILTGTGGYEQYF
TRBV2,.,TRBJ1-2,few,12,TGTGCCAGCAGGCCCGGGACTCTTGGCTACACCTTC,CASRPGTLGYTF
TRBV19,TRBD2,TRBJ2-5,.,17,TGTGCCAGTAGTCAAGAGGGTCTAGCGGGGGCCGGGGAGACCCAGTACTTC,CASSQEGLAGAGETQYF
TRBV5-1,TRBD2,TRBJ2-5,.,13,TGCGCCAGCAGCTTAGCGGGGTTAGAGACCCAGTACTTC,CASSLAGLETQYF
TRBV18,.,TRBJ1-2,once,15,TGTGCCAGCTCACCCACTGGGGCCAACCAGTATGGCTACACCTTC,CASSPTGANQYGYTF
TRBV5-3,TRBD1,TRBJ1-5,.,14,TGTGCCAGAAGACATGGACAGGGCAATCAGCCCCAGCATTTT,CARRHGQGNQPQHF
TRBV29-1,.,TRBJ2-2,.,11,TGCAGCGCTTATGACACCGGGGAGCTGTTTTTT,CSAYDTGELFF
TRBV4-2,.,TRBJ2-2,.,16,TGTGCCAGCAGCCAAGAAGGGGCAAGCCACACCGGGGAGCTGTTTTTT,CASSQEGASHTGELFF
TRBV5-1,.,TRBJ2-5,.,13,TGCGCCAGCAGCTTGGGCAGCCAAGAGACCCAGTACTTC,CASSLGSQETQYF
TRBV2,TRBD1,TRBJ2-2,few,14,TGTGCCAGCAGTTCGTACAGGGGGACCGGGGAGCTGTTTTTT,CASSSYRGTGELFF